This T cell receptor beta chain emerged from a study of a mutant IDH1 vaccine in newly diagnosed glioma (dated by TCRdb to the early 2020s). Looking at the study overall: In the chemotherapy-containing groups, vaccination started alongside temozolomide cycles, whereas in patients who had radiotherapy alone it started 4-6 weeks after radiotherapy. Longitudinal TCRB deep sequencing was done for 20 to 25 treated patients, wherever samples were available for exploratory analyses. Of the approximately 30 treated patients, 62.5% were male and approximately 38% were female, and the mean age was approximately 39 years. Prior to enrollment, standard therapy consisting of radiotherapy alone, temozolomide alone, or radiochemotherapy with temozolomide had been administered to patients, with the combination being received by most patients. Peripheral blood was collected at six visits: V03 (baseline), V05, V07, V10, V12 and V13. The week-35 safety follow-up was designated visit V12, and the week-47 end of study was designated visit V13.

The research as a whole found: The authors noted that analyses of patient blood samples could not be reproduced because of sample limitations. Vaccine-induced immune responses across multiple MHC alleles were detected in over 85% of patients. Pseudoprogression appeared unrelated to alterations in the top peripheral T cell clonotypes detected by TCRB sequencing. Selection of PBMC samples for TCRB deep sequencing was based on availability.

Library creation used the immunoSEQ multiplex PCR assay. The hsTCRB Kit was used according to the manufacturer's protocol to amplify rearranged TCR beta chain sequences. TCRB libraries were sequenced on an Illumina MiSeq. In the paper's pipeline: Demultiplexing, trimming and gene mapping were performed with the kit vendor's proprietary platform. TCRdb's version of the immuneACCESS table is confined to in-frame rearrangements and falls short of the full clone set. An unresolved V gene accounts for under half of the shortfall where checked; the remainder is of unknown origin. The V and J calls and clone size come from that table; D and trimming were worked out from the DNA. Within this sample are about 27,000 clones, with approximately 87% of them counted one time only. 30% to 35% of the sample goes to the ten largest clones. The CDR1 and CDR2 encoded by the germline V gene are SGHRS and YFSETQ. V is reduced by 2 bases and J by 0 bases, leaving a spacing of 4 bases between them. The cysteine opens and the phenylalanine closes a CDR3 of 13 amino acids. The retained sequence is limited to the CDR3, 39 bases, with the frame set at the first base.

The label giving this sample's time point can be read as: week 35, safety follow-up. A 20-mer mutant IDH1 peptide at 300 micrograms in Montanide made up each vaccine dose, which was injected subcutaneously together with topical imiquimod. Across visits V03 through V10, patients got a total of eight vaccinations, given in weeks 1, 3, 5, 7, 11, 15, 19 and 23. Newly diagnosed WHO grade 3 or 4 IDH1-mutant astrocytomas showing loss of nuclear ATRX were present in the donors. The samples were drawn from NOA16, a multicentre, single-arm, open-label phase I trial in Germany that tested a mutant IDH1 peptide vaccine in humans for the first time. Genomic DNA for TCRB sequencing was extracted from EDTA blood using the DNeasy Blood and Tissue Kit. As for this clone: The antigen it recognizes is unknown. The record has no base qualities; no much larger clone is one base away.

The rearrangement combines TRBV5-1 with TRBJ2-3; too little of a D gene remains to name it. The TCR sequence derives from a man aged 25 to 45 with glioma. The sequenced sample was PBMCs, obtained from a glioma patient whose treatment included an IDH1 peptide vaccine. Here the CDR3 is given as CASSLPSTDTQYF. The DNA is TGCGCCAGCAGCTTACCTAGCACAGATACGCAGTATTTT.